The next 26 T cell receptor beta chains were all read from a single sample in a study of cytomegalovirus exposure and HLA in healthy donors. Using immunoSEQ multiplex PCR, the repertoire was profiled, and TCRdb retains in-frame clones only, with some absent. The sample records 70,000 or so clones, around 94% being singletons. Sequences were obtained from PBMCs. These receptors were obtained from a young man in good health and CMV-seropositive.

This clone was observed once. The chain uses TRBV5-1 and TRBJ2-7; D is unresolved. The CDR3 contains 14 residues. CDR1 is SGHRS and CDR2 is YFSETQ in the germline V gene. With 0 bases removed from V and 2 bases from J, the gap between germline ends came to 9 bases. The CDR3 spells CASSLAPSTYEQYF. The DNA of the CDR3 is TGCGCCAGCAGCTTGGCGCCGTCTACCTACGAGCAGTACTTC.

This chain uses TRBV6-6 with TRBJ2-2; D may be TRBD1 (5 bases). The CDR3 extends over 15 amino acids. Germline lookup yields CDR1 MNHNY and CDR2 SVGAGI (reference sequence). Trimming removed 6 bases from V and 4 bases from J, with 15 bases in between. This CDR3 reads CASRQGERATGELFF. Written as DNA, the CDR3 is TGTGCCAGCAGGCAAGGGGAAAGGGCCACCGGGGAGCTGTTTTTT.

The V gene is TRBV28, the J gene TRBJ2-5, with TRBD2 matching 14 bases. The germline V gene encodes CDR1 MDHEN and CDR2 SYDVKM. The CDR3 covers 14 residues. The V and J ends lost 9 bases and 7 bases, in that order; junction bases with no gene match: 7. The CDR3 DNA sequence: TGTGCCAGAGGGACTAGCGGGGGACCTGGGACCCAGTACTTC. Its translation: CARGTSGGPGTQYF.

This CDR3 reads CAWRIQGLAGGSIQYF. The CDR3 nucleotides read TGTGCCTGGAGAATTCAGGGACTAGCGGGTGGCAGCATTCAGTACTTC. V usage is TRBV30 and J usage is TRBJ2-4; 12 positions match TRBD2. Germline-derived CDR1 and CDR2 are GTSNPN and SVGIG (reference sequence). V dropped 3 bases and J dropped 9; count of bases not matched to a gene: 12. The CDR3 consists of 16 residues.

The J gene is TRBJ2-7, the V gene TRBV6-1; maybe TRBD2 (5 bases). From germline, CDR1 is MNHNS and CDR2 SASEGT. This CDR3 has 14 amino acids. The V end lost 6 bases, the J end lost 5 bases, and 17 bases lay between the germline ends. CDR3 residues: CASSPGSYPNEQYF. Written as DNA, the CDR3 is TGTGCCAGCAGCCCGGGATCCTACCCCAACGAGCAGTACTTC.

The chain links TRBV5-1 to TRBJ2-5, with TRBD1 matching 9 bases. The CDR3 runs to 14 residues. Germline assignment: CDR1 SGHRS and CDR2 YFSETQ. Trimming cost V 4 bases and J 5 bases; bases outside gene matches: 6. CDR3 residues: CASSQQGAQETQYF. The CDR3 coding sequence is TGCGCCAGCAGCCAACAGGGGGCGCAGGAGACCCAGTACTTC.

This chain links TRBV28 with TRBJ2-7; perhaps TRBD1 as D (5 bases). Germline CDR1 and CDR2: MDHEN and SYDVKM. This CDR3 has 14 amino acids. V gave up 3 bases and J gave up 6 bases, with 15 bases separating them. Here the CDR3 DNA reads TGTGCCAGCAGTTTTTCCAGGGCCTCCGCCGAGCAGTACTTC. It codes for CASSFSRASAEQYF.

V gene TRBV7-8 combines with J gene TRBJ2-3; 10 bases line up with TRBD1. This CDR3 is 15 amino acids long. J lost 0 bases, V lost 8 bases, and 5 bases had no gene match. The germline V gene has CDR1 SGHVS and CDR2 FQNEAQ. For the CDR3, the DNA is TGTGCCAGCCGACGGGGACAGGGGAGCACAGATACGCAGTATTTT. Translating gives CASRRGQGSTDTQYF.

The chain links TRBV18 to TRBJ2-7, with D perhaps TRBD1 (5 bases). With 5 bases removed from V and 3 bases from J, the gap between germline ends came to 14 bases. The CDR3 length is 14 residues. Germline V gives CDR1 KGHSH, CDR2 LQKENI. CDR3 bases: TGTGCCAGCTCAGCCCCGACAGCAATCTACGAGCAGTACTTC. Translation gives CASSAPTAIYEQYF.

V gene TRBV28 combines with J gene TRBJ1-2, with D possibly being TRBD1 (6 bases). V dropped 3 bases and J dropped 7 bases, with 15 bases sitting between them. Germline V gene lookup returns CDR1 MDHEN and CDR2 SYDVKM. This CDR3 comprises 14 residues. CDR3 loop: CASSFDGTRGGYTF. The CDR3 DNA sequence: TGTGCCAGCAGTTTCGACGGGACAAGAGGTGGCTACACCTTC.

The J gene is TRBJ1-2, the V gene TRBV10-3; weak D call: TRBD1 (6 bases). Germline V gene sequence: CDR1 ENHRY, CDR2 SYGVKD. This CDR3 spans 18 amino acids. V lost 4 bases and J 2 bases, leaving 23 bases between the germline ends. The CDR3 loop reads CAISGGTGSQGTNYGYTF. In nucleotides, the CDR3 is TGTGCCATCAGTGGTGGTACGGGCAGTCAGGGGACAAACTATGGCTACACCTTC.

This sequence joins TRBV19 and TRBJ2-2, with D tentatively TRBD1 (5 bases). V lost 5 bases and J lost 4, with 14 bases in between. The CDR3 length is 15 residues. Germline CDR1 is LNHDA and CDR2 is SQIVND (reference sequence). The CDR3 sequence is CASSSGQIRTGELFF. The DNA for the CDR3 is TGTGCCAGTAGTTCAGGGCAAATTCGCACCGGGGAGCTGTTTTTT.

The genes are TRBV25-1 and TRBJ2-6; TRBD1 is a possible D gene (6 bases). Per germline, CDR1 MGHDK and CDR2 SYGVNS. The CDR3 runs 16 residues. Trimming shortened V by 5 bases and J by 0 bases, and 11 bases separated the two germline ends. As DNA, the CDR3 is TGTGCCAGCAGTCGGACAGCCCTCTCTGGGGCCAACGTCCTGACTTTC. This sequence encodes CASSRTALSGANVLTF.

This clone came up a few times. The DNA for the CDR3 is TGTGCCAGCAGCTTAGGGGCAGGGGGCTATGGCTACACCTTC. Translated, it gives CASSLGAGGYGYTF. The rearrangement uses TRBV7-9 and TRBJ1-2; 7 bases align to TRBD1. The CDR3 spans 14 residues. The germline V gene has CDR1 SEHNR and CDR2 FQNEAQ (reference sequence). The J segment lost 4 bases and the V segment lost 1 base, leaving 3 bases of the junction unmatched.

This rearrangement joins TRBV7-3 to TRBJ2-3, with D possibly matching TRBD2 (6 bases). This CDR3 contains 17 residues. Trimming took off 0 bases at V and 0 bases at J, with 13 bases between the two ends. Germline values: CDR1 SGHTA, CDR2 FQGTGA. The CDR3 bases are TGTGCCAGCAGCTTAACAAGCCTAGCGACTAGCACAGATACGCAGTATTTT. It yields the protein CASSLTSLATSTDTQYF.

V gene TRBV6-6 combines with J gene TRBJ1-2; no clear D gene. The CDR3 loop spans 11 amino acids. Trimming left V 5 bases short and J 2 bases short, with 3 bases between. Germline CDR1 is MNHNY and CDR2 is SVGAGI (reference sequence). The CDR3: CASSANYGYTF. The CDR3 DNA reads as TGTGCCAGCAGTGCGAACTATGGCTACACCTTC.

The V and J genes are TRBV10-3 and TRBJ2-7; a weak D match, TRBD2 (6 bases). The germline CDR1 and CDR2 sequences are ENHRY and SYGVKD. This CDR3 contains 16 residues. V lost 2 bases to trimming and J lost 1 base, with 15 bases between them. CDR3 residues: CAISEGDGSRSYEQYF. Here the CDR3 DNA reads TGTGCCATCAGTGAGGGGGACGGGAGTAGATCCTACGAGCAGTACTTC.

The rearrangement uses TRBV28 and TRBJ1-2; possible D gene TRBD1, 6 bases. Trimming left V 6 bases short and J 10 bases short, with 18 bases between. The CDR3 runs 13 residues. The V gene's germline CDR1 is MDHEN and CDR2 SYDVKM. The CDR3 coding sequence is TGTGCCAGCAGCACCCCCGGACAGATCCTCTACACCTTC. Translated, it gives CASSTPGQILYTF.

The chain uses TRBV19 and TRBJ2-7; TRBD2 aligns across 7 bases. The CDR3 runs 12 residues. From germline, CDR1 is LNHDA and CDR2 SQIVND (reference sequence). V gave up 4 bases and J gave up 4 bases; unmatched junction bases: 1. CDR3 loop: CASSRGGYEQYF. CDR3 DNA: TGTGCCAGTAGTAGGGGGGGTTACGAGCAGTACTTC.

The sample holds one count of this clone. The chain's CDR3 is CASSYFLSGRADTQYF. The DNA for the CDR3 is TGTGCCAGCAGTTACTTCCTCAGCGGGAGAGCAGATACGCAGTATTTT. The chain is built from TRBV6-5 and TRBJ2-3; 8 nucleotides agree with TRBD2. J was trimmed by 4 bases and V by 1 base; bases with no gene match: 7. Germline loops: CDR1 MNHEY, CDR2 SVGAGI. The CDR3 spans 16 residues.

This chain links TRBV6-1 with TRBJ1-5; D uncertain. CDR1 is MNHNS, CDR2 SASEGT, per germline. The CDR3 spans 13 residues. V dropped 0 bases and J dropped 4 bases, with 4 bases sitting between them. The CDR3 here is CASSEARNQPQHF. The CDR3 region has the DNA TGTGCCAGCAGTGAAGCGCGGAATCAGCCCCAGCATTTT.

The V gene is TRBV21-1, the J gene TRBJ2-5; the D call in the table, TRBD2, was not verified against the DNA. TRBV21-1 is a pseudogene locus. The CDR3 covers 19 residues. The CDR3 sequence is CASSKVPGLAAELQETQYF. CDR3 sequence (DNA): TGTGCCAGCAGCAAAGTACCGGGACTAGCGGCTGAACTCCAAGAGACCCAGTACTTC.

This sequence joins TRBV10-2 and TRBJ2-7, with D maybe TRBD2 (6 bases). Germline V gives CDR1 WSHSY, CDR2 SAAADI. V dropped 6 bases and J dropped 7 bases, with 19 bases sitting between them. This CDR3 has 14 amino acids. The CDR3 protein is CASSPWDGGEEQYF. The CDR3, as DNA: TGCGCCAGCAGCCCCTGGGACGGCGGGGAGGAGCAGTACTTC.

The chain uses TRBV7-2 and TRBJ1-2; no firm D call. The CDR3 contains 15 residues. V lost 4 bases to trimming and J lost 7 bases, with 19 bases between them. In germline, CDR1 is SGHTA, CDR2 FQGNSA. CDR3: CASSSWALPRPGYTF. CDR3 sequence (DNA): TGTGCCAGCAGCTCCTGGGCCTTACCACGACCTGGCTACACCTTC.

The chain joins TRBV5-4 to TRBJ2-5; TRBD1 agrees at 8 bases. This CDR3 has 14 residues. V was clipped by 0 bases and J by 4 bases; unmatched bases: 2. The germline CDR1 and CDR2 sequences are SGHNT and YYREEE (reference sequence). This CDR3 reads CASSLVTGGETQYF. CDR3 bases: TGTGCCAGCAGCTTGGTTACAGGGGGAGAGACCCAGTACTTC.

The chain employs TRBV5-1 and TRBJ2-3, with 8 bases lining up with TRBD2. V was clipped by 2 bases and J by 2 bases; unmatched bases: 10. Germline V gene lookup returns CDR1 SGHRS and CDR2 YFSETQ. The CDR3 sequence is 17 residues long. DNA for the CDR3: TGCGCCAGCAGCTTCCCGCCCGGGAGGGCCAACACAGATACGCAGTATTTT. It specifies CASSFPPGRANTDTQYF.